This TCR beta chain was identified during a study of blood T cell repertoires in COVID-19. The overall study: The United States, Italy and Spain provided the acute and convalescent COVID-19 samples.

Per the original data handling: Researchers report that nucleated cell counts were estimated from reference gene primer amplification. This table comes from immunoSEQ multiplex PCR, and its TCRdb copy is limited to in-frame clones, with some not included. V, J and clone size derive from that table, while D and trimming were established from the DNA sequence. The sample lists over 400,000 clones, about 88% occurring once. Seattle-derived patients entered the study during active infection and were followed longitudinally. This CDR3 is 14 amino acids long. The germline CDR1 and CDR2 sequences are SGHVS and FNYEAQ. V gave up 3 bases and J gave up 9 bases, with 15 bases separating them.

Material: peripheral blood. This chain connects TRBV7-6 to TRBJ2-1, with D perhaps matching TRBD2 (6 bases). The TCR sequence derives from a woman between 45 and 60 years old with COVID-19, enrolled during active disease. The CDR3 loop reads CASSFTGPGGEQFF. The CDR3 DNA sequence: TGTGCCAGCAGCTTCACGGGGCCCGGGGGTGAGCAGTTCTTC. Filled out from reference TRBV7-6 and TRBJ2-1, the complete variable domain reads GAGVSQSPRYKVTKRGQDVALRCDPISGHVSLYWYRQALGQGPEFLTYFNYEAQQDKSGLPNDRFSAERPEGSISTLTIQRTEQRDSAMYRCASSFTGPGGEQFFGPGTRLTVL.